These 6 T cell receptor beta chains were sequenced from one sample in a study of blood T cells in healthy people across ages (dated by TCRdb to the mid-2010s). The library was produced with 5' RACE. Sequenced using an Illumina HiSeq 2500. The second PCR ran for roughly 6 to 11 cycles and used a J-beta primer mix along with a sample-barcoded 5' primer. TCRdb reran the public reads through fastp at Q25 and MiXCR, keeping productive beta chains. Each CDR3 protein appears once, grouped with its most common genes and DNA. This sample has 900,000 to 950,000 distinct CDR3 sequences in its table, and about 28% of those were observed once. The ten largest clones take up 10% to 13% of the sample. A further study also used this sample, focusing on T cells of mothers and their children.

The sequencing input was blood. Receptor source: a woman between 40 and 55 years old in good health.

This clonotype came up many times. The genes are TRBV14 and TRBJ2-7; maybe TRBD2 (6 bases). The CDR3 is 13 residues long. Germline V gene data show CDR1 as SGHDN and CDR2 as FVKESK. V lost 0 bases and J lost 4, with 7 bases in between. The DNA of the CDR3 is TGTGCCAGCAGCCAAGAGGAGGGATACGAGCAGTACTTC. This sequence encodes CASSQEEGYEQYF. Based on the CDR3 plus reference TRBV14 and TRBJ2-7, the full variable domain is EAGVTQFPSHSVIEKGQTVTLRCDPISGHDNLYWYRRVMGKEIKFLLHFVKESKQDESGMPNNRFLAERTGGTYSTLKVQPAELEDSGVYFCASSQEEGYEQYFGPGTRLTVT.

As regards this clonotype: A much larger clonotype is one base distant, so this may be a read error. The genes are TRBV28 and TRBJ1-2; 10 nucleotides align to TRBD1. Trimming cost V 7 bases and J 2 bases; bases outside gene matches: 4. CDR3 size: 14 residues. Germline V gene sequence: CDR1 MDHEN, CDR2 SYDVKM. In DNA, the CDR3 is TGTGCCAGCATGCCGGGACAGGGGAACTATGGCTACACCTTC. Translation: CASMPGQGNYGYTF.

V is TRBV6-2 or TRBV6-3 and J is TRBJ2-3; 8 bases are a match to TRBD2. This CDR3 is 15 amino acids long. Per germline, CDR1 MNHEY and CDR2 SVGEGT. Unmatched junction bases numbered 10, after V lost 5 bases and J lost 6 bases. For the CDR3, the DNA is TGTGCCAGCAGTCGATTAGCGGGGACGTATGATACGCAGTATTTT. Its translation: CASSRLAGTYDTQYF.

The J gene is TRBJ2-7, the V gene TRBV25-1; no definite D call. V was trimmed by 2 bases and J by 0 bases, leaving 8 bases between them. The CDR3 covers 14 residues. Germline lookup yields CDR1 MGHDK and CDR2 SYGVNS. The CDR3 nucleotides are TGTGCCAGCAGTGAAAACGGCCTCTCCTACGAGCAGTACTTC. This codes for CASSENGLSYEQYF.

This clonotype has just one count. Sequence at one end of the junction differs from germline and may be a read error. The chain has TRBV7-8 and TRBJ1-2, with 9 bases aligning to TRBD1. CDR3 length: 17 residues. Germline CDR1 SGHVS, CDR2 FQNEAQ. The CDR3 nucleotides are TGTGCCAGCGGCTTTCCGAGAACCGGGACAGGGAACTATGGCTACACCTTC. The encoded protein is CASGFPRTGTGNYGYTF.

This clonotype was observed at least ten times. This chain links TRBV4-2 with TRBJ2-1, with D possibly TRBD2 on 6 matching bases. The CDR3 covers 16 residues. Looked up from germline, CDR1 is LGHNA and CDR2 is YNFKEQ. V lost 3 bases and J 4 bases, leaving 16 bases between the germline ends. The DNA of the CDR3 is TGTGCCAGCAGCCATTTCGCGGGGCAAACGTACAATGAGCAGTTCTTC. It is translated as CASSHFAGQTYNEQFF.